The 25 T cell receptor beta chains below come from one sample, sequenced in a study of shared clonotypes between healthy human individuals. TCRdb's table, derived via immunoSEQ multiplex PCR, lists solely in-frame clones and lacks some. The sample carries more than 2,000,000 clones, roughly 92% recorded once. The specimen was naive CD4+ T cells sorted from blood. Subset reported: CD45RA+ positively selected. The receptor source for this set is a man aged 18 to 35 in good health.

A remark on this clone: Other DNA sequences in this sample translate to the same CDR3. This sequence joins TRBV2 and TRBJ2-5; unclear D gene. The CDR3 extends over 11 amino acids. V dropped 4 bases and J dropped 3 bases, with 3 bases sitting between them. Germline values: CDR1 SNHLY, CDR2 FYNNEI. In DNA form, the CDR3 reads TGTGCCAGCAGTGGGGAAGAGACCCAGTACTTC. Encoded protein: CASSGEETQYF.

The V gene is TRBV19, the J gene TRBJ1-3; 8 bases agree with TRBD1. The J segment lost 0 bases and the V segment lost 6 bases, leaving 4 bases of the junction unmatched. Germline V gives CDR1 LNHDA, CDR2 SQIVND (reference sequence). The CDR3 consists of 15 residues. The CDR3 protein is CASRGQAISGNTIYF. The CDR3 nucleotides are TGTGCCAGTAGGGGACAGGCGATCTCTGGAAACACCATATATTTT.

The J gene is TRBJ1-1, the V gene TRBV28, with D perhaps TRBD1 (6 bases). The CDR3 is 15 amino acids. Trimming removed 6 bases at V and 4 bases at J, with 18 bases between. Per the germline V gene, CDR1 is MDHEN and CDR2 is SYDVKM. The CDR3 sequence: CASRPSPRGGTEAFF. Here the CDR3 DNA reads TGTGCCAGCAGACCTTCCCCCAGGGGCGGCACTGAAGCTTTCTTT.

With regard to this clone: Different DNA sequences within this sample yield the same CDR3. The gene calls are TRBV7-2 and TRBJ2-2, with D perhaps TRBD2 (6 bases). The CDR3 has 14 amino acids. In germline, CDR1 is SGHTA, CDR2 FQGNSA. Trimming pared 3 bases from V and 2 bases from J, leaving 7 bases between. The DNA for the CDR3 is TGTGCCAGCAGCTTGGGGGGTAACACCGGGGAGCTGTTTTTT. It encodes CASSLGGNTGELFF.

CDR3 coding DNA: TGTGCCAGCACCAGTGATGGTCAGACCCCCTACGAGCAGTACTTC. Translating it yields CASTSDGQTPYEQYF. The chain couples TRBV27 to TRBJ2-7; D is ambiguous. This CDR3 is built from 15 residues. Germline CDR1 is MNHEY and CDR2 is SMNVEV (reference sequence). The germline V and J ends were trimmed by 7 bases and 2 bases, with 18 bases remaining between them.

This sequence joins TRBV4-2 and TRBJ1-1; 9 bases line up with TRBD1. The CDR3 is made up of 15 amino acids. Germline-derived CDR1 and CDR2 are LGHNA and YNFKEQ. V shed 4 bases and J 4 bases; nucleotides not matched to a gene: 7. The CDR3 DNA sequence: TGTGCCAGCAGCCTCAGGGACAGGGACGGCACTGAAGCTTTCTTT. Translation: CASSLRDRDGTEAFF.

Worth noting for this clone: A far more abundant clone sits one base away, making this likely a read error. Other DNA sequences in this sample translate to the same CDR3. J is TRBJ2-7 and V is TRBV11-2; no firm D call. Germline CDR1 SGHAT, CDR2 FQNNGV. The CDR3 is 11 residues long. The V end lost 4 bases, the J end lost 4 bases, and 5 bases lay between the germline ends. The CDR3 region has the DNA TGTGCCAGCAGCTCCTCATACGAGCAGTACTTC. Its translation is CASSSSYEQYF.

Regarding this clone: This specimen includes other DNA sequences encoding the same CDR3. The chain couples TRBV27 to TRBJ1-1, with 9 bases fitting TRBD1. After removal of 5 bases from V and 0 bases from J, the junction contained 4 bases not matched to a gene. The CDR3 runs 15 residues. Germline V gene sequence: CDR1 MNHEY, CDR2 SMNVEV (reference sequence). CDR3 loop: CASSPGTGMNTEAFF. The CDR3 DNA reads TGTGCCAGCAGTCCAGGGACAGGGATGAACACTGAAGCTTTCTTT.

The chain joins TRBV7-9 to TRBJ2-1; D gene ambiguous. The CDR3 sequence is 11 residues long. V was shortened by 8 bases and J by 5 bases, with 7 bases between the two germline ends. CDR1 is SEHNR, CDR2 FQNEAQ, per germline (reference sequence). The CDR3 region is CASDGNNEQFF. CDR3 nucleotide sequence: TGTGCCAGCGACGGAAACAATGAGCAGTTCTTC.

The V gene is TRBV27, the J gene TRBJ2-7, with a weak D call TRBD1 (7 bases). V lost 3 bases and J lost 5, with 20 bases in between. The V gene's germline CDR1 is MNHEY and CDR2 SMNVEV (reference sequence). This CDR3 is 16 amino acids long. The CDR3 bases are TGTGCCAGCAGTTTGATGACAGGGAGGCTCACTAACGAGCAGTACTTC. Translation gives CASSLMTGRLTNEQYF.

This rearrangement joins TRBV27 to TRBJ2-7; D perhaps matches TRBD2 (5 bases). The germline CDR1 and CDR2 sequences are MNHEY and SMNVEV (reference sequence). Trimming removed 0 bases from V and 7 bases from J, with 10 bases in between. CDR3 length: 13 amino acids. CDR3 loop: CASSLSGVPEQYF. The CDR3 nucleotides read TGTGCCAGCAGTTTATCCGGGGTTCCGGAGCAGTACTTC.

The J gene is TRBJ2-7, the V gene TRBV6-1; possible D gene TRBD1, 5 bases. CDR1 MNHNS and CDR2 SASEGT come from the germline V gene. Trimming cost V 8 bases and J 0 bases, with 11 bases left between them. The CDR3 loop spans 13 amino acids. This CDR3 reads CASLPDNSYEQYF. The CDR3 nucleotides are TGTGCCAGCCTTCCGGACAACTCCTACGAGCAGTACTTC.

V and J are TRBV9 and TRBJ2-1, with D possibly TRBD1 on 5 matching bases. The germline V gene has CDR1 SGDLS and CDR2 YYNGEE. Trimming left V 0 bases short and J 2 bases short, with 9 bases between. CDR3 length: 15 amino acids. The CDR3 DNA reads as TGTGCCAGCAGCGTAGGCCCAGGGACCTACAATGAGCAGTTCTTC. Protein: CASSVGPGTYNEQFF.

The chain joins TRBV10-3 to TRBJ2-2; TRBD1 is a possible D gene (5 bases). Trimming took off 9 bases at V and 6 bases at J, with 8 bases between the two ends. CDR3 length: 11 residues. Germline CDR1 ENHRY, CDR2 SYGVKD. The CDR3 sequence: CAMKGSGELFF. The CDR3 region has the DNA TGTGCCATGAAGGGGTCCGGGGAGCTGTTTTTT.

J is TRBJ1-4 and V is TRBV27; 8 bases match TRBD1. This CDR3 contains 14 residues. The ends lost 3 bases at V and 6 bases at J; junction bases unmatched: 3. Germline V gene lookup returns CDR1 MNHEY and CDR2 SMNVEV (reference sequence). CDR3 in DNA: TGTGCCAGCAGTTTCCCGGACAGGGATGAAAAACTGTTTTTT. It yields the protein CASSFPDRDEKLFF.

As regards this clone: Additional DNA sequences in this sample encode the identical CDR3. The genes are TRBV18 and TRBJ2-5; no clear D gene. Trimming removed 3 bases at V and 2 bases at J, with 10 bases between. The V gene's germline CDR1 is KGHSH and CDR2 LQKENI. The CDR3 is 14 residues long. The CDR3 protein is CASSPVGPQETQYF. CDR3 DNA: TGTGCCAGCTCACCGGTGGGCCCACAAGAGACCCAGTACTTC.

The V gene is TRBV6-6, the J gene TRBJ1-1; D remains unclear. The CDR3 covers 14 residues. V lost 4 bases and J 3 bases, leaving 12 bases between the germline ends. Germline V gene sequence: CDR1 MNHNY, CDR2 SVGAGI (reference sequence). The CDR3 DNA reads TGTGCCAGCAGTTTCGCCGGGGAGGACACTGAAGCTTTCTTT. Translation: CASSFAGEDTEAFF.

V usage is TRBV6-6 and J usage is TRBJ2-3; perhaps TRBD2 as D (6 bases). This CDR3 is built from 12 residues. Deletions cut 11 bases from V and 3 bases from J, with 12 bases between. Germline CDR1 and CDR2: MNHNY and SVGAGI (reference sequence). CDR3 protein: CASGGQTDTQYF. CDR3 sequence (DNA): TGTGCCTCAGGAGGGCAGACAGATACGCAGTATTTT.

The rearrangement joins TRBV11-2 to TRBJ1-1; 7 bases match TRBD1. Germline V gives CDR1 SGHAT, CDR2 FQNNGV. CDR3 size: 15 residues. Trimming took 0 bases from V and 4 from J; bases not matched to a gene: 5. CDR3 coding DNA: TGTGCCAGCAGCTTAGATTTCGCAGGGGGCACTGAAGCTTTCTTT. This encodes CASSLDFAGGTEAFF.

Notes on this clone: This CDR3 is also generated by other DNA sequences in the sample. CDR3 sequence (DNA): TGTGCCAGCACCCAAGGTGGGAACACTGAAGCTTTCTTT. Its translation: CASTQGGNTEAFF. This sequence joins TRBV28 and TRBJ1-1; no definite D call. The CDR3 sequence is 13 residues long. The V gene's germline CDR1 is MDHEN and CDR2 SYDVKM. Trimming removed 7 bases from V and 1 base from J, with 10 bases in between.

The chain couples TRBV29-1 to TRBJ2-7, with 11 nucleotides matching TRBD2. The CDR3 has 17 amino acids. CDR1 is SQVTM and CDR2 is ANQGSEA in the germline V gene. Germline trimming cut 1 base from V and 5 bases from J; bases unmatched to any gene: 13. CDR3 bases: TGCAGCGTTGAAGGACTAGCGGGGAGTCTTTTTGGGGACGAGCAGTACTTC. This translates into CSVEGLAGSLFGDEQYF.

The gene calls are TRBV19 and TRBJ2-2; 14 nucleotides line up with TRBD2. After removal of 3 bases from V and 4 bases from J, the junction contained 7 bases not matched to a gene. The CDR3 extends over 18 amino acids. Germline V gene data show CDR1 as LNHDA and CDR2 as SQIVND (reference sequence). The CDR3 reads CASSIGTSGGRGTGELFF. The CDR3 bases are TGTGCCAGTAGTATTGGGACTAGCGGGGGCAGGGGCACCGGGGAGCTGTTTTTT.

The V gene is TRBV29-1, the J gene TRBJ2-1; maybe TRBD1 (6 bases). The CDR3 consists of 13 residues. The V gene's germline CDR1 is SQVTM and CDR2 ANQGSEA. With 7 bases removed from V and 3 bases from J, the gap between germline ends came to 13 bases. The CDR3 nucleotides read TGCAGCGAATGGGCAGGGGACTACAATGAGCAGTTCTTC. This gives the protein CSEWAGDYNEQFF.

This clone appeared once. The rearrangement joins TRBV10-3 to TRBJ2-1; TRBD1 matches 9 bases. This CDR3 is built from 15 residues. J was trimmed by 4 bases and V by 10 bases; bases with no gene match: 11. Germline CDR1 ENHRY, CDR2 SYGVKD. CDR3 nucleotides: TGTGCCACCCTTACCGGGACAGGGACATACAATGAGCAGTTCTTC. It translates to CATLTGTGTYNEQFF.

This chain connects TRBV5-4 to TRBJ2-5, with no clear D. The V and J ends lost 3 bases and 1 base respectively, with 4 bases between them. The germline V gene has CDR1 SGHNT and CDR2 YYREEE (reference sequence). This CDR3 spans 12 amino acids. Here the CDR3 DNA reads TGTGCCAGCAGCTCGTCCCAAGAGACCCAGTACTTC. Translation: CASSSSQETQYF. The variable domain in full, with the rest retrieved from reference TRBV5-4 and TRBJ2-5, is ETGVTQSPTHLIKTRGQQVTLRCSSQSGHNTVSWYQQALGQGPQFIFQYYREEENGRGNFPPRFSGLQFPNYSSELNVNALELDDSALYLCASSSSQETQYFGPGTRLLVL.